This T cell receptor beta chain was profiled in a study of blood T cell repertoires in COVID-19. TCRdb keeps only in-frame clones here, not all; method: immunoSEQ multiplex PCR. The sample lists fewer than 80,000 clones, approximately 80% occurring once. Between the trimmed V and J ends, which lost 0 bases and 8 bases, there was a span of 15 bases. Per germline, CDR1 SGHRS and CDR2 YFSETQ. The CDR3 totals 16 residues. Specimen: peripheral blood. The chain joins TRBV5-1 to TRBJ1-6; no firm D call. The TCR sequence derives from a woman older than 75 with acute or convalescent COVID-19. The CDR3 is CASSLEAGYVDSPLHF. The CDR3 DNA is TGCGCCAGCAGCTTGGAGGCAGGCTATGTCGATTCACCCCTCCACTTT.